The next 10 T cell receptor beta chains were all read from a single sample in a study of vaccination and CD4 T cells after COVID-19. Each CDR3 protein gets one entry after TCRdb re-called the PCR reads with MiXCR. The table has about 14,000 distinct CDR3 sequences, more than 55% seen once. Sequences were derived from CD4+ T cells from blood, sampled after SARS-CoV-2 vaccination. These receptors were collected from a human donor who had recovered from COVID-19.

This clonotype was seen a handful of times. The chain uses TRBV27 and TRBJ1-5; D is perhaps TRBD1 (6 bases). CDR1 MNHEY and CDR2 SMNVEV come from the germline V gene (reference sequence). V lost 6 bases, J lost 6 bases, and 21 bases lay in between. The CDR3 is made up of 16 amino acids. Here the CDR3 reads CASRSITGNWGQPQHF. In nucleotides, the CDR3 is TGTGCCAGCAGATCCATCACAGGGAATTGGGGTCAGCCCCAGCATTTT.

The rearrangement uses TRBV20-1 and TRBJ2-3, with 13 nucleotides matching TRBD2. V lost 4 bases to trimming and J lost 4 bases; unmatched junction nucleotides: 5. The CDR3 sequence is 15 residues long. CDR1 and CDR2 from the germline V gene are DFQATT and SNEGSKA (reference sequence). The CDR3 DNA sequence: TGCAGTGCTACTGGACTAGCGGGAGATCCAGATACGCAGTATTTT. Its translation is CSATGLAGDPDTQYF.

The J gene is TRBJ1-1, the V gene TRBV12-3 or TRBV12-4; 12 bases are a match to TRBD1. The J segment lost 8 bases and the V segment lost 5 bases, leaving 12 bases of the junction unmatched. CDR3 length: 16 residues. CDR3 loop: CASSPSSGTGGREAFF. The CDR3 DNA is TGTGCCAGCAGTCCCTCCTCCGGGACAGGGGGCCGAGAAGCTTTCTTT.

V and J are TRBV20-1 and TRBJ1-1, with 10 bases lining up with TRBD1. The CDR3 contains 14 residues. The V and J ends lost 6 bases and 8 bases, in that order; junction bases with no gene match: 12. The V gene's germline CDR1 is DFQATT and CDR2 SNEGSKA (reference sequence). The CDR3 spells CSARTGGTSREAFF. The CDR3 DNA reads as TGCAGTGCGCGGACAGGGGGAACCTCTCGCGAAGCTTTCTTT.

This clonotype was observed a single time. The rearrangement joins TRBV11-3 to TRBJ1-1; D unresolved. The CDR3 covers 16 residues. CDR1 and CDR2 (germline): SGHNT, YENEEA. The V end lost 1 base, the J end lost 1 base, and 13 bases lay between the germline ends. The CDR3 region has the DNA TGTGCCAGCAGCTTAGCCCGCGGGGATCGGAACACTGAAGCTTTCTTT. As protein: CASSLARGDRNTEAFF.

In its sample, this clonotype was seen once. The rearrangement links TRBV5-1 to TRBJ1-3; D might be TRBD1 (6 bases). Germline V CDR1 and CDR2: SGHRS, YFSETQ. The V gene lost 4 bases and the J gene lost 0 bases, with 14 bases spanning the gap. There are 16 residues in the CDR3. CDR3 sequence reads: CASSQDGTHSGNTIYF. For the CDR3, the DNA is TGCGCCAGCAGCCAAGACGGGACACACTCTGGAAACACCATATATTTT. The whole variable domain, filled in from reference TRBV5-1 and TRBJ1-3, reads KAGVTQTPRYLIKTRGQQVTLSCSPISGHRSVSWYQQTPGQGLQFLFEYFSETQRNKGNFPGRFSGRQFSNSRSEMNVSTLELGDSALYLCASSQDGTHSGNTIYFGEGSWLTVV.

The CDR3 DNA reads TGTGCCAGTAGCGTAGCCACGCGAGGAAACACCATATATTTT. This encodes CASSVATRGNTIYF. The chain has TRBV19 and TRBJ1-3, with D hard to call. Looked up from germline, CDR1 is LNHDA and CDR2 is SQIVND (reference sequence). The CDR3 length is 14 residues. The V end was cut by 6 bases, the J end by 4 bases, with 13 bases between.

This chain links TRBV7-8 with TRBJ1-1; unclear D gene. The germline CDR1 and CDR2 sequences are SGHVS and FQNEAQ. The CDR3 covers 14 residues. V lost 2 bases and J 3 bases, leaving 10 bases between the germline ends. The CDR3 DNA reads TGTGCCAGCAGCTTATCCTACCTCGACACTGAAGCTTTCTTT. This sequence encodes CASSLSYLDTEAFF.

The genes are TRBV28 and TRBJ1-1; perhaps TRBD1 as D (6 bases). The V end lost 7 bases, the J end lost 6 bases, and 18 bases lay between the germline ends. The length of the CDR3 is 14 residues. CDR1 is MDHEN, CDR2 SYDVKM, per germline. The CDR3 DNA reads TGTGCCAGCAACCCCACGGGGGGCGGTGCTGAAGCTTTCTTT. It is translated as CASNPTGGGAEAFF.

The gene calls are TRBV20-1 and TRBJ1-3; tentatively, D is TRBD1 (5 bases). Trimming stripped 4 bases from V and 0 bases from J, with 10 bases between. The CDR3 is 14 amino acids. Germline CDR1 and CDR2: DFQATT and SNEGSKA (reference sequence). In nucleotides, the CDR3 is TGCAGTGCTAATAGGGGATCCTCTGGAAACACCATATATTTT. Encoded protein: CSANRGSSGNTIYF.